Following are 14 T cell receptor beta chains from one sample sequenced in a study of immune cell composition in non-small cell lung cancer. Clones were read by immunoSEQ multiplex PCR, and TCRdb kept only the in-frame ones, dropping some. The sample has 9,500 to 14,000 clones; 50% to 75% are singletons. Material for sequencing was lung tumor tissue. These TCRs come from a human donor with non-small cell lung cancer.

The chain carries TRBV7-2 and TRBJ2-3, with 7 positions matching TRBD2. The germline V gene has CDR1 SGHTA and CDR2 FQGNSA. The CDR3 totals 15 residues. The junction had 10 bases not matched to a gene; V was cut back by 6 bases and J by 4 bases. DNA of the CDR3: TGTGCCAGCAGACCTAGCGGCTACGCGGCAGATACGCAGTATTTT. It codes for CASRPSGYAADTQYF.

The chain carries TRBV2 and TRBJ2-3; D is perhaps TRBD2 (5 bases). Trimming took 8 bases from V and 1 from J, leaving 13 bases between them. This CDR3 contains 14 residues. In germline, CDR1 is SNHLY, CDR2 FYNNEI. CDR3 DNA sequence: TGTGCCAGCGGAAGCGGAATGGGCACAGATACGCAGTATTTT. Residues: CASGSGMGTDTQYF.

This clone was detected only once. The rearrangement links TRBV6-6 to TRBJ1-3, with a possible D match to TRBD1 (6 bases). Germline V gene data show CDR1 as MNHNY and CDR2 as SVGAGI (reference sequence). Between the trimmed V and J ends, which lost 2 bases and 3 bases, there was a span of 11 bases. This CDR3 is 15 amino acids long. The CDR3 here is CASSYPTGSGNTIYF. The CDR3 region has the DNA TGTGCCAGCAGTTACCCCACAGGGAGTGGAAACACCATATATTTT.

This clone appeared a few times. The rearrangement joins TRBV11-2 to TRBJ1-1; TRBD1 matches 8 bases. The CDR3 runs to 13 residues. Trimming cost V 5 bases and J 5 bases; bases outside gene matches: 4. Per germline, CDR1 SGHAT and CDR2 FQNNGV. CDR3 in amino acids: CASSQQGGTEAFF. The DNA for the CDR3 is TGTGCCAGCAGCCAACAGGGGGGGACTGAAGCTTTCTTT.

The J gene is TRBJ2-3, the V gene TRBV18, with D possibly being TRBD1 (7 bases). There are 16 residues in the CDR3. Germline V gives CDR1 KGHSH, CDR2 LQKENI. Trimming took off 8 bases at V and 2 bases at J, with 20 bases between the two ends. This CDR3 is CASRLGGGAFTDTQYF. CDR3 coding DNA: TGTGCCAGCCGATTAGGAGGGGGCGCGTTCACAGATACGCAGTATTTT.

The sample holds a few counts of this clone. This chain uses TRBV4-2 with TRBJ2-3; TRBD2 matches at 10 bases. Germline V gene lookup returns CDR1 LGHNA and CDR2 YNFKEQ. The CDR3 is 16 amino acids. The trim removed 0 bases at V and 5 bases at J, leaving 5 bases unmatched. CDR3 DNA: TGTGCCAGCAGCCAAGATCGTCCTAGCGGGGGAGATACGCAGTATTTT. This encodes CASSQDRPSGGDTQYF.

CDR3: CASSVAWEAAGELFF. For the CDR3, the DNA is TGTGCCAGCAGCGTAGCGTGGGAGGCCGCCGGGGAGCTGTTTTTT. The gene calls are TRBV9 and TRBJ2-2, with D possibly being TRBD2 (6 bases). The CDR3 totals 15 residues. The germline gives CDR1 SGDLS, CDR2 YYNGEE. Trimming took 0 bases from V and 6 from J, leaving 12 bases between them.

The chain links TRBV7-8 to TRBJ2-1, with 10 positions matching TRBD2. Germline trimming cut 5 bases from V and 4 bases from J; bases unmatched to any gene: 8. Germline V gives CDR1 SGHVS, CDR2 FQNEAQ. The CDR3 covers 16 residues. CDR3 coding DNA: TGTGCCAGCAGCCCCGGTACTAGCGGGGTTTACAATGAGCAGTTCTTC. It codes for CASSPGTSGVYNEQFF.

V usage is TRBV7-2 and J usage is TRBJ1-2; no reliable D call. The CDR3 totals 12 residues. Trimming pared 1 base from V and 5 bases from J, leaving 5 bases between. Germline CDR1 reads SGHTA; CDR2 reads FQGNSA. The CDR3 loop reads CASSLGEYGYTF. CDR3 coding DNA: TGTGCCAGCAGCTTAGGGGAGTATGGCTACACCTTC. Based on the CDR3 plus reference TRBV7-2 and TRBJ1-2, the full variable domain is GAGVSQSPSNKVTEKGKDVELRCDPISGHTALYWYRQSLGQGLEFLIYFQGNSAPDKSGLPSDRFSAERTGGSVSTLTIQRTQQEDSAVYLCASSLGEYGYTFGSGTRLTVV.

This clone was seen only once. The rearrangement joins TRBV27 to TRBJ1-5; tentatively, D is TRBD1 (5 bases). Per the germline V gene, CDR1 is MNHEY and CDR2 is SMNVEV (reference sequence). CDR3 length equals 15 residues. Deletions cut 3 bases from V and 0 bases from J, with 9 bases between. The CDR3 protein is CASSFDSYSNQPQHF. CDR3 bases: TGTGCCAGCAGTTTCGACAGTTATAGCAATCAGCCCCAGCATTTT.

This clone was seen more than once but under ten times. The chain joins TRBV27 to TRBJ2-1, with TRBD2 matching over 10 bases. Germline-derived CDR1 and CDR2 are MNHEY and SMNVEV (reference sequence). There are 14 residues in the CDR3. The V gene end was trimmed by 3 bases and the J gene end by 9 bases; junction bases not matched to a gene: 5. CDR3 in DNA: TGTGCCAGCAGTTTGAGCGGGAGGGCCATTGAGCAGTTCTTC. This gives the protein CASSLSGRAIEQFF.

This clone was seen a handful of times. The chain uses TRBV11-2 and TRBJ2-7; possibly TRBD2 for D (6 bases). Germline values: CDR1 SGHAT, CDR2 FQNNGV. Trimming took 2 bases from V and 4 from J, leaving 9 bases between them. This CDR3 comprises 13 residues. CDR3 sequence reads: CASSLFRGYEQYF. DNA of the CDR3: TGTGCCAGCAGCTTATTCCGGGGGTACGAGCAGTACTTC.

This rearrangement joins TRBV7-9 to TRBJ2-1; 13 bases align to TRBD2. Germline lookup yields CDR1 SEHNR and CDR2 FQNEAQ (reference sequence). CDR3 size: 15 residues. V shed 5 bases, J shed 10 bases, and the junction held 8 bases outside the gene matches. The CDR3 is CASSPGLAGAGEQFF. The CDR3 bases are TGTGCCAGCAGCCCCGGACTAGCGGGAGCTGGAGAGCAGTTCTTC.

The CDR3 protein is CASSVGGGRADTQYF. As DNA, the CDR3 is TGTGCCAGCAGCGTAGGTGGCGGGAGGGCAGATACGCAGTATTTT. The chain combines TRBV9 with TRBJ2-3, with TRBD2 matching over 9 bases. This CDR3 spans 15 amino acids. Germline lookup yields CDR1 SGDLS and CDR2 YYNGEE. Trimming took 0 bases from V and 4 from J; bases not matched to a gene: 3.